The next 9 T cell receptor beta chains were all read from a single sample in a study of cytomegalovirus exposure and HLA in healthy donors. Primers: 60 Vbeta forward and 13 Jbeta reverse. Profiled with immunoSEQ multiplex PCR; TCRdb holds only in-frame clones, not every one. The repertoire holds about 180,000 clones, with approximately 79% as singletons. Sequences were obtained from PBMCs. The receptors here all came from a woman between 40 and 50 years old in good health and CMV-seronegative.

This clone was recorded a few times. In DNA, the CDR3 is TGTGCCAGCAGCCAGGTGGGACAGCCTAGCGAAAAACTGTTTTTT. Translating gives CASSQVGQPSEKLFF. The V call is TRBV4-2, the J call TRBJ1-4; TRBD1 agrees at 7 bases. The ends lost 3 bases at V and 8 bases at J; junction bases unmatched: 9. The CDR3 runs 15 residues. Germline CDR1 reads LGHNA; CDR2 reads YNFKEQ.

V usage is TRBV6-1 and J usage is TRBJ2-4; no firm D call. Deletions cut 1 base from V and 2 bases from J, with 12 bases between. The CDR3 runs to 16 residues. The germline V gene has CDR1 MNHNS and CDR2 SASEGT. CDR3 DNA sequence: TGTGCCAGCAGTGAAGTTGATAGCCTTACCAAAAACATTCAGTACTTC. Amino acids: CASSEVDSLTKNIQYF.

The J gene is TRBJ2-3, the V gene TRBV6-5; 10 positions agree with TRBD1. The CDR3 consists of 15 residues. V lost 4 bases and J lost 5; bases outside the gene matches: 6. Germline-derived CDR1 and CDR2 are MNHEY and SVGAGI. DNA for the CDR3: TGTGCCAGCAGTTCGTGGACAGGGGGAGGAGATACGCAGTATTTT. It yields the protein CASSSWTGGGDTQYF.

The V gene is TRBV19, the J gene TRBJ1-2, with D hard to call. Trimming took off 3 bases at V and 5 bases at J, with 16 bases between the two ends. The CDR3 loop spans 15 amino acids. CDR1 is LNHDA, CDR2 SQIVND, per germline (reference sequence). CDR3 sequence: CASSMVRPKEYGYTF. CDR3 coding DNA: TGTGCCAGTAGTATGGTTCGGCCCAAGGAGTATGGCTACACCTTC.

This rearrangement joins TRBV25-1 to TRBJ1-3, with 7 bases identical to TRBD1. CDR3 length equals 14 residues. Germline trimming cut 6 bases from V and 2 bases from J; bases unmatched to any gene: 4. CDR1 and CDR2 (germline): MGHDK, SYGVNS. The DNA of the CDR3 is TGTGCCAGCAGCCCCGGGACAGCTGGAAACACCATATATTTT. It yields the protein CASSPGTAGNTIYF.

The CDR3 bases are TGTGCCAGCTCACCACAAGTGACAGGGCGCCACGAGCAGTACTTC. This sequence encodes CASSPQVTGRHEQYF. The genes are TRBV18 and TRBJ2-7, with 7 positions matching TRBD1. The CDR3 is made up of 15 amino acids. V lost 1 base, J lost 5 bases, and 8 bases stayed unmatched. CDR1 and CDR2 from the germline V gene are KGHSH and LQKENI.

This clone came up a few times. Other nucleotide sequences in the sample specify the same CDR3. This rearrangement joins TRBV28 to TRBJ1-2; D may be TRBD1 (5 bases). The CDR3 is made up of 13 amino acids. The germline gives CDR1 MDHEN, CDR2 SYDVKM. The V and J ends lost 3 bases and 0 bases respectively, with 5 bases between them. The CDR3: CASSLTANYGYTF. CDR3 DNA: TGTGCCAGCAGTTTGACAGCTAACTATGGCTACACCTTC.

This chain connects TRBV19 to TRBJ2-7, with a weak D call TRBD1 (6 bases). Trimming removed 5 bases from V and 2 bases from J, with 13 bases in between. In germline, CDR1 is LNHDA, CDR2 SQIVND (reference sequence). The CDR3 contains 14 residues. The CDR3: CASSLQRDTYEQYF. The CDR3 region has the DNA TGTGCCAGTAGTCTTCAACGGGACACCTACGAGCAGTACTTC.

The V call is TRBV6-6, the J call TRBJ1-5; no clear D. Germline V gene data show CDR1 as MNHNY and CDR2 as SVGAGI (reference sequence). V lost 0 bases to trimming and J lost 3 bases, with 3 bases between them. The CDR3 has 13 residues. The CDR3 bases are TGTGCCAGCAGTTACTCTATCAATCAGCCCCAGCATTTT. This gives the protein CASSYSINQPQHF.